The 32 T cell receptor beta chains below were found in one sample sequenced in a study of OX40 agonist ivuxolimab in advanced cancers. Data came from immunoSEQ multiplex PCR; TCRdb stores just in-frame clones and leaves some out. The sample consists of 81,000 or so clones, more than 75% of them appearing once. The material sequenced was CD4+ or CD8+ T cells sorted from blood, taken in a trial of the OX40 agonist ivuxolimab. The receptors stem from an adult with an advanced solid tumor such as melanoma, head and neck, liver or kidney cancer.

This clone was counted a few times. This rearrangement joins TRBV19 to TRBJ1-2, with a possible D match to TRBD1 (6 bases). Germline V gene sequence: CDR1 LNHDA, CDR2 SQIVND (reference sequence). The CDR3 has 14 amino acids. The V gene lost 4 bases and the J gene lost 6 bases, with 15 bases spanning the gap. CDR3 amino acids: CASSTHRERNGYTF. CDR3 DNA sequence: TGTGCCAGTAGTACCCACAGGGAGAGGAATGGCTACACCTTC.

This clone was seen a few times. The rearrangement uses TRBV9 and TRBJ1-1; D is undetermined. Germline V gene lookup returns CDR1 SGDLS and CDR2 YYNGEE. Trimming removed 4 bases from V and 2 bases from J, with 9 bases in between. This CDR3 spans 13 amino acids. CDR3 nucleotide sequence: TGTGCCAGCAGCCCCCACTCCAACACTGAAGCTTTCTTT. Its translation is CASSPHSNTEAFF.

The J gene is TRBJ2-1, the V gene TRBV9, with D unresolved. CDR1 SGDLS and CDR2 YYNGEE come from the germline V gene. The CDR3 length is 12 residues. Trimming pared 3 bases from V and 7 bases from J, leaving 8 bases between. The chain's CDR3 is CASSASLNEQFF. CDR3 in DNA: TGTGCCAGCAGCGCGTCCCTTAATGAGCAGTTCTTC.

This chain uses TRBV5-1 with TRBJ1-2; 9 bases map to TRBD1. Per the germline V gene, CDR1 is SGHRS and CDR2 is YFSETQ. J was trimmed by 6 bases and V by 5 bases; bases with no gene match: 11. The CDR3 is 15 residues long. CDR3 sequence reads: CASSFEGQGLHGYTF. The CDR3, as DNA: TGCGCCAGCAGTTTTGAAGGACAGGGGCTACATGGCTACACCTTC.

The chain combines TRBV18 with TRBJ2-4; TRBD2 aligns across 10 bases. Germline assignment: CDR1 KGHSH and CDR2 LQKENI. Trimming took 4 bases from V and 6 from J; bases not matched to a gene: 9. The CDR3 totals 16 residues. The CDR3, as DNA: TGTGCCAGCTCACGCGAGCGGGGGGGCCTTGGAAACATTCAGTACTTC. It is translated as CASSRERGGLGNIQYF.

The V and J genes are TRBV2 and TRBJ1-3; the match to TRBD1 covers 12 bases. CDR1 and CDR2 from the germline V gene are SNHLY and FYNNEI. Unmatched junction bases numbered 3, after V lost 1 base and J lost 8 bases. CDR3 length equals 15 residues. The CDR3 is CASSEEGQGADTIYF. Written as DNA, the CDR3 is TGTGCCAGCAGTGAAGAGGGACAGGGGGCTGACACCATATATTTT.

The chain has TRBV5-4 and TRBJ2-2, with no clear D. The length of the CDR3 is 15 residues. The germline CDR1 and CDR2 sequences are SGHNT and YYREEE (reference sequence). V gave up 2 bases and J gave up 3 bases, with 11 bases separating them. Written as DNA, the CDR3 is TGTGCCAGCAGCTTAGGTGGGGATTACACCGGGGAGCTGTTTTTT. Amino acid sequence: CASSLGGDYTGELFF.

This chain uses TRBV7-3 with TRBJ2-7, with 9 bases matching TRBD1. Trimming took 4 bases from V and 4 from J; bases not matched to a gene: 8. The CDR3 length is 15 residues. Germline V lookup: CDR1 SGHTA, CDR2 FQGTGA. The CDR3 sequence: CASSYGTGKQYEQYF. The CDR3 coding sequence is TGTGCCAGCAGCTACGGGACAGGGAAACAATACGAGCAGTACTTC. Drawing the rest from reference TRBV7-3 and TRBJ2-7, the complete variable domain is GAGVSQTPSNKVTEKGKYVELRCDPISGHTALYWYRQSLGQGPEFLIYFQGTGAADDSGLPNDRFFAVRPEGSVSTLKIQRTERGDSAVYLCASSYGTGKQYEQYFGPGTRLTVT.

This clone has only one observation. The chain uses TRBV7-3 and TRBJ2-2, with D hard to call. Deletions cut 5 bases from V and 6 bases from J, with 10 bases between. Germline values: CDR1 SGHTA, CDR2 FQGTGA. The CDR3 runs to 13 residues. CDR3 loop: CASSPYSSGELFF. In DNA form, the CDR3 reads TGTGCCAGCAGCCCCTACAGTTCCGGGGAGCTGTTTTTT.

The chain links TRBV19 to TRBJ1-1; no definite D call. Germline CDR1 reads LNHDA; CDR2 reads SQIVND (reference sequence). The length of the CDR3 is 13 residues. With 3 bases removed from V and 1 base from J, the gap between germline ends came to 6 bases. CDR3 in amino acids: CASSIKKNTEAFF. Written as DNA, the CDR3 is TGTGCCAGTAGTATCAAGAAGAACACTGAAGCTTTCTTT.

This clone was recorded only once. V gene TRBV5-1 combines with J gene TRBJ2-5; D perhaps matches TRBD1 (8 bases). Germline CDR1 SGHRS, CDR2 YFSETQ. Trimming removed 3 bases at V and 5 bases at J, with 17 bases between. The CDR3 consists of 15 residues. The chain's CDR3 is CASSSGQGGWETQYF. The CDR3 bases are TGCGCCAGCAGCTCTGGACAGGGAGGGTGGGAGACCCAGTACTTC.

The chain links TRBV10-2 to TRBJ1-2; tentative D call: TRBD1 (5 bases). Germline V gene data show CDR1 as WSHSY and CDR2 as SAAADI. This CDR3 comprises 12 residues. V was cut by 8 bases and J by 8 bases, with 15 bases left in between. CDR3 nucleotides: TGCGCCAGCGAGGGAGGGACGGTCGGCTACACCTTC. Amino acid sequence: CASEGGTVGYTF.

This chain joins TRBV7-2 and TRBJ2-7; TRBD1 aligns across 9 bases. Trimming cost V 5 bases and J 3 bases; bases outside gene matches: 8. This CDR3 has 15 residues. The germline V gene encodes CDR1 SGHTA and CDR2 FQGNSA. In DNA, the CDR3 is TGTGCCAGCAGCGCCGTGGGGACAGGGAGCTACGAGCAGTACTTC. It yields the protein CASSAVGTGSYEQYF.

The chain recombines TRBV6-5 with TRBJ2-5, with TRBD1 as a possible D gene (6 bases). From germline, CDR1 is MNHEY and CDR2 SVGAGI. The CDR3 covers 14 residues. The ends were cut back, 5 bases at V and 1 base at J, with 11 bases in the middle. The CDR3 nucleotides read TGTGCCAGCAGTGTAACAGGGACCCAAGAGACCCAGTACTTC. As protein: CASSVTGTQETQYF.

The chain couples TRBV7-9 to TRBJ2-2; tentatively, D is TRBD2 (6 bases). CDR3 length equals 13 residues. With 4 bases removed from V and 7 bases from J, the gap between germline ends came to 10 bases. Germline V gene sequence: CDR1 SEHNR, CDR2 FQNEAQ (reference sequence). The CDR3 DNA reads as TGTGCCAGCAGCTCGAGGGGAGGCGGGGAGCTGTTTTTT. Protein: CASSSRGGGELFF.

The count of this clone is one. In DNA, the CDR3 is TGTGCCAGCAGTGAAAGTATGGGTAGGGAGTCTGGCTACACCTTC. Translation gives CASSESMGRESGYTF. J is TRBJ1-2 and V is TRBV6-1; D unresolved. The CDR3 is made up of 15 amino acids. The V end was cut by 2 bases, the J end by 7 bases, with 17 bases between. The V gene's germline CDR1 is MNHNS and CDR2 SASEGT.

V gene TRBV7-7 combines with J gene TRBJ2-6; 7 positions match TRBD1. The V segment lost 5 bases and the J segment 0 bases; nucleotides outside the gene matches: 7. The germline V gene has CDR1 SSHAT and CDR2 FNYEAQ (reference sequence). CDR3 length: 17 amino acids. The CDR3 DNA sequence: TGTGCCAGCAGCCCCGACAGGGTTAGCTCTGGGGCCAACGTCCTGACTTTC. Its protein product is CASSPDRVSSGANVLTF. The full variable domain, in which reference TRBV7-7 and TRBJ2-6 provide the parts outside the CDR3, is GAGVSQSPRYKVTKRGQDVTLRCDPISSHATLYWYQQALGQGPEFLTYFNYEAQPDKSGLPSDRFSAERPEGSISTLTIQRTEQRDSAMYRCASSPDRVSSGANVLTFGAGSRLTVL.

This clone occurred once. The chain is built from TRBV4-3 and TRBJ2-5, with D unresolved. Germline V gene sequence: CDR1 LGHNA, CDR2 YSLEER. The CDR3 sequence is 13 residues long. V was cut by 0 bases and J by 4 bases, with 6 bases left in between. The CDR3 sequence: CASSQEFRETQYF. Written as DNA, the CDR3 is TGCGCCAGCAGCCAAGAATTTCGAGAGACCCAGTACTTC.

The sample holds a few counts of this clone. The CDR3 here is CASSEASRGVEQFF. In DNA form, the CDR3 reads TGTGCCAGCAGTGAAGCGTCCCGGGGGGTTGAGCAGTTCTTC. The chain employs TRBV2 and TRBJ2-1, with 7 bases lining up with TRBD2. CDR1 and CDR2 from the germline V gene are SNHLY and FYNNEI. The CDR3 totals 14 residues. J gave up 9 bases and V 0 bases, and 5 bases lay outside the gene matches. Together with reference TRBV2 and TRBJ2-1, the CDR3 gives the full variable domain: EPEVTQTPSHQVTQMGQEVILRCVPISNHLYFYWYRQILGQKVEFLVSFYNNEISEKSEIFDDQFSVERPDGSNFTLKIRSTKLEDSAMYFCASSEASRGVEQFFGPGTRLTVL.

A remark on this clone: Its ends do not fully match the called genes, so a read error is possible. The rearrangement links TRBV7-7 to TRBJ2-2; 7 positions agree with TRBD2. The CDR3 is 14 residues long. In germline, CDR1 is SSHAT, CDR2 FNYEAQ (reference sequence). CDR3 loop: CASSRGESTGELFF. DNA of the CDR3: TGTGCTAGCAGCCGGGGGGAGAGCACCGGGGAGCTGTTTTTT.

As to this clone: The conserved final phenylalanine or tryptophan is absent from the CDR3, which likely points to a read error. The chain employs TRBV6-1 and TRBJ1-6, with 7 bases lining up with TRBD1. This CDR3 spans 15 amino acids. Germline assignment: CDR1 MNHNS and CDR2 SASEGT. The trim removed 6 bases at V and 6 bases at J, leaving 8 bases unmatched. For the CDR3, the DNA is TGTGCCAGCAGCTACCGGGACAGAGCTAATTCACCCCTCCACCTT. Residues: CASSYRDRANSPLHL.

The chain is built from TRBV7-3 and TRBJ2-2; D possibly corresponds to TRBD2 (5 bases). This CDR3 comprises 13 residues. Looked up from germline, CDR1 is SGHTA and CDR2 is FQGTGA. V was trimmed by 10 bases and J by 1 base, leaving 10 bases between them. CDR3 nucleotides: TGTGCCACAGGCCGGGGGAACACCGGGGAGCTGTTTTTT. Protein product: CATGRGNTGELFF.

The chain has TRBV29-1 and TRBJ2-5; D call uncertain. Germline V gene sequence: CDR1 SQVTM, CDR2 ANQGSEA. Trimming left V 0 bases short and J 2 bases short, with 4 bases between. The CDR3 runs 12 residues. The CDR3 DNA is TGCAGCGTTGAAGAACAGCAAGAGACCCAGTACTTC. This gives the protein CSVEEQQETQYF.

The table lists this clone with a few counts. The CDR3 is CASSPGTGGDTQYF. The CDR3 DNA is TGTGCCAGTAGTCCAGGGACAGGCGGCGATACGCAGTATTTT. V gene TRBV19 combines with J gene TRBJ2-3; 8 positions match TRBD1. The junction had 7 bases not matched to a gene; V was cut back by 5 bases and J by 6 bases. This CDR3 contains 14 residues. Looked up from germline, CDR1 is LNHDA and CDR2 is SQIVND (reference sequence).

This clone was seen once. V is TRBV6-1 and J is TRBJ2-2, with TRBD1 matching over 7 bases. The V and J ends lost 6 bases and 5 bases, in that order; junction bases with no gene match: 6. Germline V gene data show CDR1 as MNHNS and CDR2 as SASEGT. The CDR3 runs 14 residues. CDR3 sequence: CASRGQVGTGELFF. CDR3 nucleotide sequence: TGTGCCAGCAGAGGACAGGTCGGGACCGGGGAGCTGTTTTTT.

The chain couples TRBV5-6 to TRBJ2-7, with D perhaps TRBD1 (5 bases). V was trimmed by 2 bases and J by 2 bases, leaving 11 bases between them. The length of the CDR3 is 14 residues. The germline V gene has CDR1 SGHDT and CDR2 YYEEEE. The CDR3 region has the DNA TGTGCCAGCAGCTTTTGGGGCAGGGCCTACGAGCAGTACTTC. Translated: CASSFWGRAYEQYF.

The rearrangement joins TRBV5-5 to TRBJ1-5, with 11 bases aligning to TRBD1. V lost 1 base to trimming and J lost 7 bases; unmatched junction nucleotides: 13. Germline-derived CDR1 and CDR2 are SGHKS and YYEKEE (reference sequence). The CDR3 consists of 18 residues. The CDR3 protein is CASSLWSGGQGARQPQHF. CDR3 coding DNA: TGTGCCAGCAGCTTGTGGTCTGGAGGACAGGGGGCGAGGCAGCCCCAGCATTTT.

This clone has more than one count but fewer than ten. The chain employs TRBV5-4 and TRBJ1-2; TRBD1 matches at 9 bases. There are 12 residues in the CDR3. Germline V CDR1 and CDR2: SGHNT, YYREEE (reference sequence). J lost 12 bases, V lost 2 bases, and 5 bases had no gene match. The CDR3 loop is CASSFSQGADTF. CDR3 nucleotide sequence: TGTGCCAGCAGCTTTTCACAGGGGGCGGACACCTTC. Full variable domain (rest looked up from reference TRBV5-4 and TRBJ1-2): ETGVTQSPTHLIKTRGQQVTLRCSSQSGHNTVSWYQQALGQGPQFIFQYYREEENGRGNFPPRFSGLQFPNYSSELNVNALELDDSALYLCASSFSQGADTFGSGTRLTVV.

In nucleotides, the CDR3 is TGTGCCAGCAGCCCGGCAGCTAACTATGGCTACACCTTC. The encoded protein is CASSPAANYGYTF. The chain uses TRBV6-4 and TRBJ1-2; D ambiguous. The CDR3 runs to 13 residues. From germline, CDR1 is MRHNA and CDR2 SNTAGT. The V and J ends lost 6 bases and 0 bases respectively, with 8 bases between them.

The genes are TRBV13 and TRBJ2-3, with TRBD2 matching over 8 bases. Germline CDR1 reads PRHDT; CDR2 reads FYEKMQ (reference sequence). CDR3 size: 16 residues. V gave up 3 bases and J gave up 4 bases; unmatched junction bases: 9. In nucleotides, the CDR3 is TGTGCCAGCAGCTTTTACGCTCCGGGGGGGTCAGATACGCAGTATTTT. It translates to CASSFYAPGGSDTQYF.

The chain links TRBV5-5 to TRBJ1-2, with D unclear. The length of the CDR3 is 14 residues. V gave up 1 base and J gave up 8 bases, with 15 bases separating them. Per germline, CDR1 SGHKS and CDR2 YYEKEE (reference sequence). CDR3 amino acids: CASSLSVAGIGYTF. The CDR3 DNA reads TGTGCCAGCAGCTTGTCCGTAGCGGGGATCGGCTACACCTTC.

The chain is built from TRBV7-2 and TRBJ2-3; D is undetermined. The V and J ends lost 4 bases and 1 base respectively, with 6 bases between them. CDR3 length equals 13 residues. Germline CDR1 reads SGHTA; CDR2 reads FQGNSA. CDR3 in amino acids: CASSYSRTDTQYF. DNA for the CDR3: TGTGCCAGCAGCTACTCACGCACAGATACGCAGTATTTT.